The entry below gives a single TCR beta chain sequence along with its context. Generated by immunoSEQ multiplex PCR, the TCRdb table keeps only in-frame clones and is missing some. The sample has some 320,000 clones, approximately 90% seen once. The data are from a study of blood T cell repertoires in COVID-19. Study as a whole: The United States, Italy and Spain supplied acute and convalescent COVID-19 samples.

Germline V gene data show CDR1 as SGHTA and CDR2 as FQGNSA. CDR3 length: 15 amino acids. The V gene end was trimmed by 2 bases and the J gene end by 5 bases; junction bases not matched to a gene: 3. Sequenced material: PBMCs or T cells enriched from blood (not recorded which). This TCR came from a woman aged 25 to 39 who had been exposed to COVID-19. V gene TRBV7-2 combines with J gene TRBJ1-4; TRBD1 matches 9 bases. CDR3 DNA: TGTGCCAGCAGCTTATGGGGGACAGGGAATGAAAAACTGTTTTTT. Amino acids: CASSLWGTGNEKLFF.